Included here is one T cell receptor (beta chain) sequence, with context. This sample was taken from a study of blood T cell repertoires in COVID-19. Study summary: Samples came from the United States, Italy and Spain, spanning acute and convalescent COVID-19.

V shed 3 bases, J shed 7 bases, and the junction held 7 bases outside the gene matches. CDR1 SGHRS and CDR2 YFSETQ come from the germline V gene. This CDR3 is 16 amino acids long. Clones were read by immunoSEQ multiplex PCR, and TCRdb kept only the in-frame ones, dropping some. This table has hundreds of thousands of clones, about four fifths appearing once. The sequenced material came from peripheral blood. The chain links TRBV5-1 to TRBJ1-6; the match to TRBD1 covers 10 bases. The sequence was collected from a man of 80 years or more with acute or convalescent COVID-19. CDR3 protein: CASSSNLGQGNSPLHF. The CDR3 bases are TGCGCCAGCAGCTCCAATTTGGGACAGGGGAATTCACCCCTCCACTTT. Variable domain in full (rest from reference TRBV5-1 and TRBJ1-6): KAGVTQTPRYLIKTRGQQVTLSCSPISGHRSVSWYQQTPGQGLQFLFEYFSETQRNKGNFPGRFSGRQFSNSRSEMNVSTLELGDSALYLCASSSNLGQGNSPLHFGNGTRLTVT.